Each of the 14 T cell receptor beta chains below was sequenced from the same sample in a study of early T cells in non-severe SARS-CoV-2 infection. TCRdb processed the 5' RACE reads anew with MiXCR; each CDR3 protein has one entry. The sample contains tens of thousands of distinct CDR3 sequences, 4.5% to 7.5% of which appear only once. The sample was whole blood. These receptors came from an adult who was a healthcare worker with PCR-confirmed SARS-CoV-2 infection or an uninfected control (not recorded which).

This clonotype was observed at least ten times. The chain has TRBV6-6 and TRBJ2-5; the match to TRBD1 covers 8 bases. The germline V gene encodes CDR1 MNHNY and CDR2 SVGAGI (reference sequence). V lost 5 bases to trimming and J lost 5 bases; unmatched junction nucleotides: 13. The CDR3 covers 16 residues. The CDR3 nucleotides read TGTGCCAGCAGTATCATCCAGGGGGCGCTCGGTGAGACCCAGTACTTC. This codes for CASSIIQGALGETQYF.

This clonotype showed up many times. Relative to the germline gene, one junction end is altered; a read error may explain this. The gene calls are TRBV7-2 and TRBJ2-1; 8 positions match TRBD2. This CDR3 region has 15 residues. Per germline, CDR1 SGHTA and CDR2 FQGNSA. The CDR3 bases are TGTGCCAGCAGCCGGAATAGCGGGGCCTATAATGAGCAGTTCTTC. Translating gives CASSRNSGAYNEQFF.

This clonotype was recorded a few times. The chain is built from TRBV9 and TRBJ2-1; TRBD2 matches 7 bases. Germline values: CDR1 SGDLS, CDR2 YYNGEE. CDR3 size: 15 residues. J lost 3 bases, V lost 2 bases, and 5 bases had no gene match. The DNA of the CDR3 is TGTGCCAGCAGCGTCGTAGCGGGCGACTACAATGAGCAGTTCTTC. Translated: CASSVVAGDYNEQFF.

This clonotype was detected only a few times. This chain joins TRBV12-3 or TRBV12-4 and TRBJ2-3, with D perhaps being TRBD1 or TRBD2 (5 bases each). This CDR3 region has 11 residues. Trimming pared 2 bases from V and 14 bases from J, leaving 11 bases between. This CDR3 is CASSLLGARYF. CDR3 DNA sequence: TGTGCCAGCAGTTTACTCGGGGCGAGGTATTTT.

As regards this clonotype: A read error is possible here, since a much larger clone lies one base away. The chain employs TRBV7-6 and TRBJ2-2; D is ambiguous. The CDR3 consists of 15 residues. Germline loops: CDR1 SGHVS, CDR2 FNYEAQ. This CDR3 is CVSSLSAGNTGELFF. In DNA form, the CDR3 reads TGTGTCAGCAGCTTAAGCGCAGGGAACACCGGGGAGCTGTTTTTT. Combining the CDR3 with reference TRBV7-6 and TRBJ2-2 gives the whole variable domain GAGVSQSPRYKVTKRGQDVALRCDPISGHVSLYWYRQALGQGPEFLTYFNYEAQQDKSGLPNDRFSAERPEGSISTLTIQRTEQRDSAMYRCVSSLSAGNTGELFFGEGSRLTVL.

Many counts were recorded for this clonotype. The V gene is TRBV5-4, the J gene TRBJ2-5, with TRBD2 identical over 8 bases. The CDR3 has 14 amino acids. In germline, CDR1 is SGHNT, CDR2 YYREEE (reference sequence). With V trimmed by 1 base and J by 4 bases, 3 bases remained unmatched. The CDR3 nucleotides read TGTGCCAGCAGCTTGAGCGGGGGCCCAGAGACCCAGTACTTC. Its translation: CASSLSGGPETQYF. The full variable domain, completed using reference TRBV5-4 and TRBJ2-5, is ETGVTQSPTHLIKTRGQQVTLRCSSQSGHNTVSWYQQALGQGPQFIFQYYREEENGRGNFPPRFSGLQFPNYSSELNVNALELDDSALYLCASSLSGGPETQYFGPGTRLLVL.

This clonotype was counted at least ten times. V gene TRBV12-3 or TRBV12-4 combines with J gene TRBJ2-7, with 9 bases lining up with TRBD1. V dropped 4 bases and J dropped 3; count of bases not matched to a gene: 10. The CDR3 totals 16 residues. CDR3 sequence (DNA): TGTGCCAGCAGTTCAGGACAGGGGAGATCGGGCTACGAGCAGTACTTC. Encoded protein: CASSSGQGRSGYEQYF.

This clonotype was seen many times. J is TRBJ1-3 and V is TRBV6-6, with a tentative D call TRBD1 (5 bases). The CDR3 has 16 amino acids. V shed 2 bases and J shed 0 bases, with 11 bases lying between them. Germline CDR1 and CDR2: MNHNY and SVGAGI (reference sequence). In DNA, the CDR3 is TGTGCCAGCAGTTACGTTCGGGACTTCTCTGGAAACACCATATATTTT. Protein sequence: CASSYVRDFSGNTIYF.

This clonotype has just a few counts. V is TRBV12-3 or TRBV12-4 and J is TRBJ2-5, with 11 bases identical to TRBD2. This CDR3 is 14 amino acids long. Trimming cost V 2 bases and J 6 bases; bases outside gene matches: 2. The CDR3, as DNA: TGTGCCAGCAGTTTAACTAGCGGGAGTAAGACCCAGTACTTC. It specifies CASSLTSGSKTQYF.

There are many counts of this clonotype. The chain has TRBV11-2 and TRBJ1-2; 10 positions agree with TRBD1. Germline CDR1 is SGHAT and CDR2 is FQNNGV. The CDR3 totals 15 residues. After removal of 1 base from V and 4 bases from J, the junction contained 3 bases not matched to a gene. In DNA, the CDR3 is TGTGCCAGCAGCTTAGCCGGGACAGGGGCCTATGGCTACACCTTC. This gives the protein CASSLAGTGAYGYTF.

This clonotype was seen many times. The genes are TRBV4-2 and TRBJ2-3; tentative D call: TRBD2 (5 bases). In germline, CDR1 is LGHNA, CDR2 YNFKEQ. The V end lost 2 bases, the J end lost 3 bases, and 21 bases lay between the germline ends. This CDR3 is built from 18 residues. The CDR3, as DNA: TGTGCCAGCAGCCAAACGAGGGCTCTTGGGAAAGGGACAGATACGCAGTATTTT. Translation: CASSQTRALGKGTDTQYF.

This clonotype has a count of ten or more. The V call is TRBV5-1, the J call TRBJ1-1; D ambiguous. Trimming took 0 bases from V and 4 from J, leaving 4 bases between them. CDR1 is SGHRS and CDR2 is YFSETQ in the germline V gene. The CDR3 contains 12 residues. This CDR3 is CASSLGVTEAFF. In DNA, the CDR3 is TGCGCCAGCAGCTTGGGGGTCACTGAAGCTTTCTTT.

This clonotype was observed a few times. The CDR3 is CASRIGTGGEQYF. CDR3 sequence (DNA): TGTGCCAGCAGGATCGGGACAGGGGGGGAGCAGTACTTC. This chain connects TRBV13 to TRBJ2-7; 11 bases line up with TRBD1. With V trimmed by 6 bases and J by 7 bases, 5 bases remained unmatched. Germline lookup yields CDR1 PRHDT and CDR2 FYEKMQ (reference sequence). There are 13 residues in the CDR3.

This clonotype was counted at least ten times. The CDR3 sequence: CASSQQGASTEAFF. The DNA for the CDR3 is TGTGCCAGCAGTCAACAGGGGGCGAGTACTGAAGCTTTCTTT. V usage is TRBV6-5 and J usage is TRBJ1-1, with TRBD1 identical over 9 bases. After removal of 5 bases from V and 5 bases from J, the junction contained 6 bases not matched to a gene. The CDR3 length is 14 residues. Germline assignment: CDR1 MNHEY and CDR2 SVGAGI.